Below, 24 T cell receptor beta chains from the same sample are listed, as sequenced in a study of T cell repertoires in cytomegalovirus infection. TCRdb reanalysed the reads using MiXCR and keeps one entry per CDR3 protein. The top ten hold about a sixth of the sample, which has roughly 500,000 distinct CDR3 sequences, more than 30% seen once. Their antigens remain unidentified. The sequences come from cultured PBMCs, collected from culture after CMV antigen stimulation. Source of these receptors: a human donor in good health (CMV status not recorded). Some clones in this sample may be carry-over from other donors' samples.

This clonotype was observed a handful of times. The chain uses TRBV7-3 and TRBJ2-7; 14 bases align to TRBD2. Trimming at V came to 5 bases and at J to 5 bases, leaving 5 bases not matched to a gene. The CDR3 sequence is 15 residues long. CDR1 is SGHTA, CDR2 FQGTGA, per germline. CDR3 sequence (DNA): TGTGCCAGCAGCCTCTGGGGACTAGCGGGAGACGAGCAGTACTTC. This translates into CASSLWGLAGDEQYF.

The table lists this clonotype with a few counts. This chain joins TRBV18 and TRBJ2-5; the D gene is possibly TRBD1 (6 bases). Trimming removed 5 bases from V and 1 base from J, with 8 bases in between. This CDR3 has 13 amino acids. Germline V gives CDR1 KGHSH, CDR2 LQKENI. DNA of the CDR3: TGTGCCAGCTCATCGACAGGCCAAGAGACCCAGTACTTC. It codes for CASSSTGQETQYF.

The rearrangement joins TRBV5-6 to TRBJ1-3; unclear D gene. Germline V gives CDR1 SGHDT, CDR2 YYEEEE. Trimming removed 4 bases at V and 4 bases at J, with 15 bases between. The CDR3 has 15 amino acids. CDR3 nucleotide sequence: TGTGCCAGCAGCCTTGGTTGGGGTCGGGGAAACACCATATATTTT. Amino acid sequence: CASSLGWGRGNTIYF. The full variable domain, rest sourced from reference TRBV5-6 and TRBJ1-3, is DAGVTQSPTHLIKTRGQQVTLRCSPKSGHDTVSWYQQALGQGPQFIFQYYEEEERQRGNFPDRFSGHQFPNYSSELNVNALLLGDSALYLCASSLGWGRGNTIYFGEGSWLTVV.

Note on this clonotype: An end of the junction does not agree with germline; a read error may underlie this. The chain has TRBV12-3 or TRBV12-4 and TRBJ2-1, with 9 bases fitting TRBD2. The CDR3 extends over 18 amino acids. The CDR3 protein is CANSFRLADQQIYNEQFF. The DNA of the CDR3 is TGTGCCAACAGTTTCAGACTAGCGGACCAACAAATTTACAATGAGCAGTTCTTC.

V is TRBV6-1 and J is TRBJ2-3, with 11 bases lining up with TRBD2. The germline V gene has CDR1 MNHNS and CDR2 SASEGT. Trimming took 6 bases from V and 4 from J; bases not matched to a gene: 3. CDR3 length: 14 residues. CDR3 protein: CASRLAGESDTQYF. CDR3 in DNA: TGTGCCAGCAGACTAGCGGGAGAATCAGATACGCAGTATTTT.

The chain employs TRBV6-5 and TRBJ1-4; TRBD1 agrees at 7 bases. V trimming: 5 bases; J trimming: 5 bases; junction bases outside the gene matches: 8. Germline V gives CDR1 MNHEY, CDR2 SVGAGI. The CDR3 covers 15 residues. CDR3 protein: CASSTRTGRNEKLFF. In DNA, the CDR3 is TGTGCCAGCAGTACGAGGACAGGCCGGAATGAAAAACTGTTTTTT.

The sample holds many counts of this clonotype. The chain combines TRBV29-1 with TRBJ2-3; a possible D gene is TRBD1 (5 bases). The CDR3 consists of 16 residues. Germline lookup yields CDR1 SQVTM and CDR2 ANQGSEA. Trimming pared 0 bases from V and 1 base from J, leaving 14 bases between. The CDR3 here is CSVEDQIARGTDTQYF. DNA of the CDR3: TGCAGCGTTGAAGATCAGATTGCCAGGGGCACAGATACGCAGTATTTT.

This clonotype was found a few times. V and J are TRBV28 and TRBJ2-5; D gene uncertain. CDR1 and CDR2 (germline): MDHEN, SYDVKM. Trimming left V 8 bases short and J 1 base short, with 20 bases between. CDR3 length equals 16 residues. CDR3 amino acids: CASCRRPKELQETQYF. The CDR3 bases are TGTGCCAGCTGTAGACGTCCGAAGGAACTCCAAGAGACCCAGTACTTC.

The sample holds a few counts of this clonotype. The chain has TRBV12-5 and TRBJ2-7; 13 bases fit TRBD2. J was trimmed by 1 base and V by 1 base; bases with no gene match: 4. The CDR3 covers 17 residues. CDR1 and CDR2 (germline): LGHNT, FRNRAP. In DNA form, the CDR3 reads TGTGCTAGTGGTTTGGCCGGGACTAGCGGGAATTCCTACGAGCAGTACGTC. Translated, it gives CASGLAGTSGNSYEQYV.

The V call is TRBV2, the J call TRBJ2-4, with 9 bases identical to TRBD2. CDR3 length: 20 amino acids. The germline V gene encodes CDR1 SNHLY and CDR2 FYNNEI. Trimming removed 1 base from V and 0 bases from J; junction bases left unmatched: 13. The CDR3 reads CASSEGLAATGPIAKNIQYF. CDR3 bases: TGTGCCAGCAGTGAAGGACTAGCGGCCACCGGGCCCATAGCCAAAAACATTCAGTACTTC.

This clonotype was counted only a few times. The chain recombines TRBV11-2 with TRBJ2-7, with D uncertain. CDR1 and CDR2 (germline): SGHAT, FQNNGV. The CDR3 totals 13 residues. Trimming stripped 1 base from V and 0 bases from J, with 4 bases between. DNA of the CDR3: TGTGCCAGCAGCTTAGTCTCCTCCTACGAGCAGTACGTC. Residues: CASSLVSSYEQYV.

The chain employs TRBV7-9 and TRBJ2-7; D might be TRBD1 (6 bases). The V end lost 5 bases, the J end lost 3 bases, and 14 bases lay between the germline ends. The germline V gene encodes CDR1 SEHNR and CDR2 FQNEAQ (reference sequence). This CDR3 region has 14 residues. The chain's CDR3 is CASSPGQLIYEQYF. The CDR3 DNA reads as TGTGCCAGCAGCCCAGGACAGCTTATCTACGAGCAGTACTTC.

J is TRBJ2-1 and V is TRBV12-3 or TRBV12-4; TRBD2 matches at 7 bases. V lost 8 bases, J lost 9 bases, and 4 bases stayed unmatched. The CDR3 sequence is 11 residues long. CDR3 nucleotides: TGTGCCAGCTCTGGGGAGGGTGAGCAGTTCTTC. This sequence encodes CASSGEGEQFF.

This sequence joins TRBV7-9 and TRBJ2-3, with D hard to call. CDR3 length: 14 amino acids. Germline V gene data show CDR1 as SEHNR and CDR2 as FQNEAQ (reference sequence). The germline V and J ends were trimmed by 3 bases and 2 bases, with 9 bases remaining between them. The CDR3 DNA reads as TGTGCCAGCAGCTTTGGCGACTCCACAGATACGCAGTATTTT. The encoded protein is CASSFGDSTDTQYF.

J is TRBJ1-4 and V is TRBV12-3 or TRBV12-4; a weak D match, TRBD1 (6 bases). This CDR3 is built from 14 residues. The V end was cut by 3 bases, the J end by 7 bases, with 12 bases between. The CDR3 DNA is TGTGCCAGCAGTTTTGCGGACAGAGCTGAAAAACTGTTTTTT. Its protein product is CASSFADRAEKLFF.

This rearrangement joins TRBV28 to TRBJ2-3; D is uncertain. Trimming left V 5 bases short and J 0 bases short, with 15 bases between. CDR3 size: 16 residues. Germline-derived CDR1 and CDR2 are MDHEN and SYDVKM. CDR3 residues: CASSPSYWGSTDTQYF. In DNA, the CDR3 is TGTGCCAGCAGTCCCTCCTACTGGGGTAGCACAGATACGCAGTATTTT.

The chain is built from TRBV12-3 or TRBV12-4 and TRBJ1-1, with a possible D match to TRBD1 (6 bases). V lost 3 bases and J 1 base, leaving 18 bases between the germline ends. CDR3 size: 17 residues. DNA for the CDR3: TGTGCCAGCAGTTTTGGGCCAGGGGAGTTTACGAACACTGAAGCTTTCTTT. Its protein product is CASSFGPGEFTNTEAFF.

J is TRBJ1-1 and V is TRBV4-3; D may be TRBD1 (5 bases). The CDR3 loop spans 14 amino acids. V lost 0 bases and J 5 bases, leaving 10 bases between the germline ends. Germline V gives CDR1 LGHNA, CDR2 YSLEER. Here the CDR3 DNA reads TGCGCCAGCAGCCAAGATTTCGGGGGGACTGAAGCTTTCTTT. Protein sequence: CASSQDFGGTEAFF.

This clonotype was detected many times. V and J are TRBV7-2 and TRBJ2-3; 11 bases map to TRBD2. From germline, CDR1 is SGHTA and CDR2 FQGNSA. CDR3 length: 16 amino acids. V lost 5 bases to trimming and J lost 4 bases; unmatched junction nucleotides: 8. CDR3 loop: CASSPRLAGLPDTQYF. For the CDR3, the DNA is TGTGCCAGCAGCCCGAGACTAGCGGGACTTCCAGATACGCAGTATTTT.

This clonotype was observed once. This chain uses TRBV20-1 with TRBJ1-4; D is perhaps TRBD1 (5 bases). Between the trimmed V and J ends, which lost 6 bases and 7 bases, there was a span of 18 bases. CDR1 is DFQATT, CDR2 SNEGSKA, per germline (reference sequence). This CDR3 has 14 amino acids. CDR3 in amino acids: CSASGGRGGEKLFF. The CDR3 region has the DNA TGCAGTGCAAGCGGGGGTCGGGGGGGTGAAAAACTGTTTTTT.

The chain recombines TRBV15 with TRBJ2-2; D is ambiguous. Germline V gives CDR1 LNHNV, CDR2 YYDKDF (reference sequence). Trimming stripped 0 bases from V and 3 bases from J, with 8 bases between. The CDR3 spans 15 residues. The CDR3 nucleotides read TGTGCCACCAGCAGAGATCTTCGGTACACCGGGGAGCTGTTTTTT. Translation: CATSRDLRYTGELFF.

With respect to this clonotype: An end of the junction does not agree with germline; a read error may underlie this. The V call is TRBV7-7, the J call TRBJ2-1; 8 positions match TRBD2. The length of the CDR3 is 14 residues. From germline, CDR1 is SSHAT and CDR2 FNYEAQ (reference sequence). CDR3 coding DNA: TGTGCTAGCAGCCTCTTAAGCGGGAGCAATGAGCAGTTCTTC. Protein: CASSLLSGSNEQFF.

The rearrangement joins TRBV27 to TRBJ2-1; D perhaps matches TRBD1 (7 bases). Trimming shortened V by 4 bases and J by 7 bases, and 20 bases separated the two germline ends. Germline V gene lookup returns CDR1 MNHEY and CDR2 SMNVEV (reference sequence). The CDR3 has 16 amino acids. CDR3 coding DNA: TGTGCCAGCAGTTCCTACCGGGACAGCGGAGGGAATGAGCAGTTCTTC. Translated: CASSSYRDSGGNEQFF.

This clonotype has just a few counts. V and J are TRBV25-1 and TRBJ2-2; 7 nucleotides align to TRBD1. Germline CDR1 and CDR2: MGHDK and SYGVNS. The trim removed 9 bases at V and 1 base at J, leaving 5 bases unmatched. The CDR3 consists of 14 residues. CDR3 amino acids: CASSDRRNTGELFF. In DNA, the CDR3 is TGTGCCAGTTCGGACAGGAGGAACACCGGGGAGCTGTTTTTT.